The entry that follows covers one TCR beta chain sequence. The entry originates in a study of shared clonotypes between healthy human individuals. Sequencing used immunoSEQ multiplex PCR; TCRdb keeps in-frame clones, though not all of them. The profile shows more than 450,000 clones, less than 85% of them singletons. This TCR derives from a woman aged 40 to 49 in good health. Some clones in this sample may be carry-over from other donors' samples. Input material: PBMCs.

DNA for the CDR3: TGTGCCAGCAGCTCCCTTCCTAGCCGATCCTACGAGCAGTACTTC. Protein product: CASSSLPSRSYEQYF. The V gene is TRBV5-5, the J gene TRBJ2-7; weak D call: TRBD2 (5 bases). This CDR3 contains 15 residues. V was trimmed by 3 bases and J by 1 base, leaving 14 bases between them. CDR1 is SGHKS and CDR2 is YYEKEE in the germline V gene (reference sequence).